This T cell receptor (beta chain) appears in the sequencing data of a study of T cell repertoires in ileal Crohn's disease. Study as a whole: Biopsies at the proximal margin of the resected specimen form MI samples. Overall study results and limits: Clonal expansions were more frequent in active smokers than non-smokers at surgery. Every patient over 26.8% clonality showed endoscopic recurrence.

To note about this clone: Its target is unknown.

CDR1 is SGHDT and CDR2 is YYEEEE in the germline V gene. The V gene lost 4 bases and the J gene lost 6 bases, with 13 bases spanning the gap. The CDR3 is made up of 13 amino acids. The time point here: proximal margin of the surgical specimen (macroscopically non-inflamed). Data came from immunoSEQ multiplex PCR; TCRdb stores just in-frame clones and leaves some out. The data show roughly 2,000 clones, approximately 79% seen once. The chain employs TRBV5-6 and TRBJ1-1; D may be TRBD1 (6 bases). Material: ileal tissue. The TCR sequence derives from an adult with Crohn's disease. Written as DNA, the CDR3 is TGTGCCAGCAGCACCACAGGGTTCGCTGAAGCTTTCTTT. Residues: CASSTTGFAEAFF.